This T cell receptor (beta chain) comes out of a study of CD8 T cells in Susac syndrome. The RNA input was 0.5 to 1 ug, and it was reverse transcribed with random hexamers. An immunoSEQ multiplex PCR amplified TCR beta CDR3 over 54 Vbeta and 13 Jbeta. Each CDR3 protein gets one entry after TCRdb re-called the immunoSEQ multiplex PCR reads with MiXCR. Here the sample spans approximately 300,000 distinct CDR3 sequences, about 88% being singletons. Germline CDR1 is MNHEY and CDR2 is SVGEGT. The CDR3 totals 14 residues. V was trimmed by 4 bases and J by 4 bases, leaving 13 bases between them. The V gene is TRBV6-2 or TRBV6-3, the J gene TRBJ2-5; D not certain. The specimen was CD8+ T cells from PBMCs. The clonotype originates from a human donor with multiple sclerosis. For the CDR3, the DNA is TGTGCCAGCAGTTGGGCGGTCGGCGGAGAGACCCAGTACTTC. This sequence encodes CASSWAVGGETQYF.